The 24 T cell receptor beta chains given below trace back to one sample, sequenced in a study of cytomegalovirus exposure and HLA in healthy donors (dated 2017 in TCRdb). Library construction relied on the immunoSEQ multiplex PCR assay. For the multiplex PCR, a mixture combining 60 forward primers for TCR Vbeta segments and 13 reverse primers for TCR Jbeta segments was used. TCRdb carries this immuneACCESS record with in-frame sequences only. Its versions omit some clonotypes, under half of them owing to an unresolved V gene in the studies checked, with the rest unexplained. Counted in this sample were some 150,000 clones; about four fifths of them appeared once. Together, the top ten hold approximately 2.1% of the sample. The specimen was PBMCs. The receptors shown here come from a man aged 25-40 years in good health and CMV-seronegative.

This clone was detected once. The CDR3 sequence: CASNQGATRMNTEAFF. Here the CDR3 DNA reads TGTGCCAGCAACCAGGGGGCGACTCGCATGAACACTGAAGCTTTCTTT. The chain carries TRBV27 and TRBJ1-1, with 8 bases lining up with TRBD1. Trimming removed 7 bases from V and 0 bases from J; junction bases left unmatched: 10. The CDR3 has 16 amino acids. Germline V CDR1 and CDR2: MNHEY, SMNVEV (reference sequence).

There are a few counts of this clone. This chain links TRBV7-9 with TRBJ1-1; D is possibly TRBD1 (5 bases). With 1 base removed from V and 3 bases from J, the gap between germline ends came to 6 bases. CDR3 length: 13 amino acids. Looked up from germline, CDR1 is SEHNR and CDR2 is FQNEAQ (reference sequence). The CDR3 nucleotides read TGTGCCAGCAGCTTAGGGGGGGACACTGAAGCTTTCTTT. It is translated as CASSLGGDTEAFF. The whole variable domain, filled in from reference TRBV7-9 and TRBJ1-1, reads DTGVSQNPRHKITKRGQNVTFRCDPISEHNRLYWYRQTLGQGPEFLTYFQNEAQLEKSRLLSDRFSAERPKGSFSTLEIQRTEQGDSAMYLCASSLGGDTEAFFGQGTRLTVV.

The chain joins TRBV30 to TRBJ1-3; D is unclear. V shed 0 bases and J shed 4 bases, with 13 bases lying between them. Germline loops: CDR1 GTSNPN, CDR2 SVGIG (reference sequence). There are 15 residues in the CDR3. CDR3 DNA sequence: TGTGCCTGGAGTGTTGGGCGCTCCGAGGGAAACACCATATATTTT. Its protein product is CAWSVGRSEGNTIYF.

The chain couples TRBV7-9 to TRBJ1-3; the D is unclear. Between the trimmed V and J ends, which lost 6 bases and 3 bases, there was a span of 12 bases. The V gene's germline CDR1 is SEHNR and CDR2 FQNEAQ (reference sequence). The CDR3 length is 14 residues. CDR3 amino acids: CASRTDLSGNTIYF. CDR3 in DNA: TGTGCCAGCAGAACTGACTTGAGTGGAAACACCATATATTTT.

J is TRBJ1-1 and V is TRBV19; 7 bases fit TRBD1. The V and J ends lost 9 bases and 5 bases, in that order; junction bases with no gene match: 9. CDR1 and CDR2 (germline): LNHDA, SQIVND (reference sequence). The CDR3 runs to 13 residues. CDR3 region: CASGGQRGTEAFF. In DNA, the CDR3 is TGTGCCAGCGGGGGACAGCGGGGGACTGAAGCTTTCTTT.

The chain is built from TRBV5-1 and TRBJ2-7; 9 nucleotides match TRBD1. This CDR3 has 14 amino acids. Unmatched junction bases numbered 6, after V lost 4 bases and J lost 4 bases. Germline V gene sequence: CDR1 SGHRS, CDR2 YFSETQ. The DNA of the CDR3 is TGCGCCAGCAGCGTCGGGACAGGGATGTACGAGCAGTACTTC. Protein product: CASSVGTGMYEQYF.

The rearrangement links TRBV5-1 to TRBJ2-5; possibly TRBD2 for D (5 bases). The germline gives CDR1 SGHRS, CDR2 YFSETQ. There are 22 residues in the CDR3. Trimming cost V 0 bases and J 1 base, with 31 bases left between them. The CDR3 is CASSLVYSLGEAVIRGQETQYF. As DNA, the CDR3 is TGCGCCAGCAGCTTGGTATACTCCCTGGGCGAGGCGGTAATCCGGGGCCAAGAGACCCAGTACTTC.

This chain uses TRBV5-1 with TRBJ1-6; a weak D match, TRBD1 (5 bases). This CDR3 region has 18 residues. Trimming stripped 0 bases from V and 1 base from J, with 14 bases between. From germline, CDR1 is SGHRS and CDR2 YFSETQ. The CDR3 is CASSLAPGVRSYNSPLHF. The CDR3 nucleotides are TGCGCCAGCAGCTTGGCCCCGGGGGTGAGGTCCTATAATTCACCCCTCCACTTT.

The chain employs TRBV2 and TRBJ1-5; a possible D gene is TRBD1 (6 bases). The CDR3 contains 16 residues. V lost 6 bases and J lost 1, with 16 bases in between. The germline V gene encodes CDR1 SNHLY and CDR2 FYNNEI. The CDR3 DNA is TGTGCCAGCAGGGGCGACGGACAGCCAAGCAATCAGCCCCAGCATTTT. This codes for CASRGDGQPSNQPQHF.

V usage is TRBV5-1 and J usage is TRBJ1-2; D is possibly TRBD1 (5 bases). Per germline, CDR1 SGHRS and CDR2 YFSETQ. The germline V and J ends were trimmed by 4 bases and 4 bases, with 17 bases remaining between them. The CDR3 has 15 residues. CDR3: CASSPGGSGGYGYTF. The DNA of the CDR3 is TGCGCCAGCAGCCCTGGGGGGTCGGGAGGCTATGGCTACACCTTC. Variable domain in full (rest from reference TRBV5-1 and TRBJ1-2): KAGVTQTPRYLIKTRGQQVTLSCSPISGHRSVSWYQQTPGQGLQFLFEYFSETQRNKGNFPGRFSGRQFSNSRSEMNVSTLELGDSALYLCASSPGGSGGYGYTFGSGTRLTVV.

This chain uses TRBV28 with TRBJ2-7, with D maybe TRBD2 (5 bases). Germline CDR1 and CDR2: MDHEN and SYDVKM. CDR3 length: 12 amino acids. V was pared by 3 bases and J by 6 bases, with 9 bases between. CDR3 coding DNA: TGTGCCAGCAGTTTTAGCGCGGGCGAGCAGTACTTC. Its translation: CASSFSAGEQYF. Together with reference TRBV28 and TRBJ2-7, the CDR3 gives the full variable domain: DVKVTQSSRYLVKRTGEKVFLECVQDMDHENMFWYRQDPGLGLRLIYFSYDVKMKEKGDIPEGYSVSREKKERFSLILESASTNQTSMYLCASSFSAGEQYFGPGTRLTVT.

The CDR3 DNA reads as TGCGCCAGCAGCCAAGACCTTCTGGCGGGAGGTTTCTACGAGCAGTACTTC. Residues: CASSQDLLAGGFYEQYF. The chain has TRBV4-1 and TRBJ2-7; 8 bases map to TRBD2. Per germline, CDR1 MGHRA and CDR2 YSYEKL. The CDR3 is made up of 17 amino acids. Trimming at V came to 0 bases and at J to 3 bases, leaving 10 bases not matched to a gene.

The rearrangement joins TRBV9 to TRBJ2-3, with 15 bases that match TRBD2. Germline lookup yields CDR1 SGDLS and CDR2 YYNGEE. With 3 bases clipped from V and 3 bases from J, the junction kept 11 bases outside the gene matches. The length of the CDR3 is 19 residues. CDR3 amino acids: CASSELGLAGGFSTDTQYF. The CDR3 bases are TGTGCCAGCAGCGAGCTCGGACTAGCGGGAGGGTTCTCGACAGATACGCAGTATTTT.

V and J are TRBV10-3 and TRBJ1-3; 7 nucleotides agree with TRBD1. Germline assignment: CDR1 ENHRY and CDR2 SYGVKD. J was trimmed by 0 bases and V by 3 bases; bases with no gene match: 5. This CDR3 region has 16 residues. The CDR3 loop reads CAISDTGTASGNTIYF. CDR3 sequence (DNA): TGTGCCATCAGTGACACCGGGACAGCCTCTGGAAACACCATATATTTT.

The chain links TRBV7-6 to TRBJ2-7; 7 bases fit TRBD1. Unmatched junction bases numbered 14, after V lost 5 bases and J lost 4 bases. The CDR3 is made up of 16 amino acids. CDR1 and CDR2 from the germline V gene are SGHVS and FNYEAQ. The CDR3: CASSTQRGTASYEQYF. The CDR3 DNA reads TGTGCCAGCAGCACCCAACGAGGGACAGCATCTTACGAGCAGTACTTC.

Notes on this clone: At the DNA level, this CDR3 is encoded by other sequences in the same sample as well. The V gene is TRBV5-5, the J gene TRBJ1-1; 11 positions match TRBD1. Per germline, CDR1 SGHKS and CDR2 YYEKEE (reference sequence). The CDR3 is 16 amino acids. J gave up 0 bases and V 2 bases, and 3 bases lay outside the gene matches. CDR3 loop: CASSFRTGGMNTEAFF. CDR3 in DNA: TGTGCCAGCAGCTTCAGGACAGGGGGCATGAACACTGAAGCTTTCTTT.

V is TRBV7-8 and J is TRBJ2-4; tentative D call: TRBD1 (6 bases). With 3 bases removed from V and 13 bases from J, the gap between germline ends came to 16 bases. The germline V gene encodes CDR1 SGHVS and CDR2 FQNEAQ. The CDR3 contains 13 residues. The CDR3 here is CASSFPTGRSQYF. As DNA, the CDR3 is TGTGCCAGCAGCTTCCCGACAGGACGGTCGCAGTACTTC.

This chain connects TRBV5-1 to TRBJ1-5, with D tentatively TRBD1 (6 bases). CDR1 SGHRS and CDR2 YFSETQ come from the germline V gene. Trimming removed 4 bases from V and 6 bases from J, with 11 bases in between. The CDR3 sequence is 13 residues long. CDR3 sequence reads: CASSTIGGQPQHF. The DNA of the CDR3 is TGCGCCAGCAGCACCATAGGGGGTCAGCCCCAGCATTTT.

The chain has TRBV19 and TRBJ2-3; D possibly corresponds to TRBD1 (6 bases). The V end was cut by 7 bases, the J end by 0 bases, with 17 bases between. Germline lookup yields CDR1 LNHDA and CDR2 SQIVND (reference sequence). The CDR3 contains 16 residues. The CDR3 sequence is CASTNLQGPSTDTQYF. Written as DNA, the CDR3 is TGTGCCAGTACCAATCTACAGGGACCCAGCACAGATACGCAGTATTTT.

The chain combines TRBV27 with TRBJ2-3; 7 bases align to TRBD1. Trimming at V came to 3 bases and at J to 7 bases, leaving 4 bases not matched to a gene. This CDR3 is 13 amino acids long. The germline CDR1 and CDR2 sequences are MNHEY and SMNVEV (reference sequence). CDR3 nucleotide sequence: TGTGCCAGCAGTTTCGGACAGGCTTATACGCAGTATTTT. Amino acid sequence: CASSFGQAYTQYF.

This clone appeared a few times. The chain uses TRBV27 and TRBJ1-5; a possible D gene is TRBD1 (6 bases). Per germline, CDR1 MNHEY and CDR2 SMNVEV (reference sequence). The CDR3 runs to 13 residues. V lost 6 bases and J lost 6, with 12 bases in between. The CDR3 reads CASRPAGAQPQHF. For the CDR3, the DNA is TGTGCCAGCAGACCCGCGGGGGCTCAGCCCCAGCATTTT.

V and J are TRBV5-1 and TRBJ2-3; 9 nucleotides match TRBD1. The ends lost 1 base at V and 6 bases at J; junction bases unmatched: 12. Germline V gene sequence: CDR1 SGHRS, CDR2 YFSETQ. The CDR3 sequence is 17 residues long. The CDR3 DNA is TGCGCCAGCAGCTTGAAGGGACAGGGCTTTCCAGTGGATACGCAGTATTTT. This translates into CASSLKGQGFPVDTQYF. Variable domain in full (rest from reference TRBV5-1 and TRBJ2-3): KAGVTQTPRYLIKTRGQQVTLSCSPISGHRSVSWYQQTPGQGLQFLFEYFSETQRNKGNFPGRFSGRQFSNSRSEMNVSTLELGDSALYLCASSLKGQGFPVDTQYFGPGTRLTVL.

V is TRBV7-9 and J is TRBJ1-6; possibly TRBD1 for D (5 bases). The ends were cut back, 0 bases at V and 7 bases at J, with 13 bases in the middle. The CDR3 extends over 16 amino acids. The germline CDR1 and CDR2 sequences are SEHNR and FQNEAQ (reference sequence). For the CDR3, the DNA is TGTGCCAGCAGCTTAGCGCGGGGCCAGACGAATTCACCCCTCCACTTT. Translating it yields CASSLARGQTNSPLHF.

The V gene is TRBV15, the J gene TRBJ2-2; D possibly corresponds to TRBD2 (5 bases). Trimming left V 4 bases short and J 5 bases short, with 8 bases between. The CDR3 sequence is 13 residues long. From germline, CDR1 is LNHNV and CDR2 YYDKDF (reference sequence). For the CDR3, the DNA is TGTGCCACCAGCACTAGCTCAACCGGGGAGCTGTTTTTT. Translating it yields CATSTSSTGELFF.